Below, 22 T cell receptor beta chains from the same sample are listed, as sequenced in a study of blood T cell repertoires in COVID-19. Sequenced by immunoSEQ multiplex PCR; TCRdb stores in-frame clones only, minus some. The sample lists 95,000 to 150,000 clones, about 94% occurring once. The specimen sequenced was peripheral blood. The receptors were sampled from a man between 45 and 60 years old with COVID-19, enrolled during active disease.

This clone was seen once. The chain combines TRBV9 with TRBJ2-1, with 7 bases aligning to TRBD2. Trimming removed 3 bases from V and 9 bases from J; junction bases left unmatched: 15. This CDR3 comprises 16 residues. Germline assignment: CDR1 SGDLS and CDR2 YYNGEE. CDR3 protein: CASSGEAGTNGGEQFF. In DNA form, the CDR3 reads TGTGCCAGCAGCGGAGAGGCCGGGACTAACGGCGGTGAGCAGTTCTTC.

J is TRBJ2-5 and V is TRBV30, with 12 nucleotides matching TRBD1. V was clipped by 5 bases and J by 5 bases; unmatched bases: 15. This CDR3 spans 17 amino acids. Germline CDR1 is GTSNPN and CDR2 is SVGIG (reference sequence). CDR3 bases: TGTGCCTGGGCCCACAGCCGGGACAGGGGGCGTCCTGAGACCCAGTACTTC. The encoded protein is CAWAHSRDRGRPETQYF.

The CDR3 sequence: CASSPGQNTEAFF. The CDR3 bases are TGTGCCAGCAGTCCGGGACAAAACACTGAAGCTTTCTTT. The chain joins TRBV2 to TRBJ1-1, with a tentative D call TRBD1 (6 bases). Trimming took 5 bases from V and 2 from J, leaving 9 bases between them. Germline CDR1 SNHLY, CDR2 FYNNEI. This CDR3 has 13 residues.

V and J are TRBV21-1 and TRBJ1-5. TRBV21-1 is classified as a pseudogene. The CDR3 is made up of 17 amino acids. The CDR3 sequence: CASSNLGRSGRGRPQHF. CDR3 nucleotide sequence: TGTGCCAGCAGCAATCTAGGTAGGTCTGGGCGAGGGAGGCCCCAGCATTTT.

CDR3 amino acids: CAWSVQGGIGSPLHF. The CDR3 nucleotides read TGTGCCTGGAGTGTCCAGGGCGGGATCGGTTCACCCCTCCACTTT. The genes are TRBV30 and TRBJ1-6; D might be TRBD1 (5 bases). Germline V gene data show CDR1 as GTSNPN and CDR2 as SVGIG (reference sequence). V lost 0 bases, J lost 9 bases, and 15 bases lay in between. This CDR3 has 15 residues.

Here the CDR3 reads CASSQGGAGINTEAFF. CDR3 coding DNA: TGTGCCAGCAGCCAAGGGGGAGCGGGGATAAACACTGAAGCTTTCTTT. This chain uses TRBV14 with TRBJ1-1; D is unclear. The length of the CDR3 is 16 residues. V lost 1 base and J lost 2, with 14 bases in between. Per germline, CDR1 SGHDN and CDR2 FVKESK.

The J gene is TRBJ1-2, the V gene TRBV4-1; TRBD1 is a possible D gene (5 bases). This CDR3 contains 14 residues. V lost 1 base to trimming and J lost 4 bases, with 10 bases between them. Looked up from germline, CDR1 is MGHRA and CDR2 is YSYEKL. The CDR3 DNA reads TGCGCCAGCAGCCAAGGACAGCTAATCTATGGCTACACCTTC. This sequence encodes CASSQGQLIYGYTF.

This sequence joins TRBV2 and TRBJ2-7; 10 bases fit TRBD2. Losses at the gene ends were 4 bases for V and 3 bases for J; bases not matched to a gene: 9. CDR1 SNHLY and CDR2 FYNNEI come from the germline V gene. CDR3 length: 16 amino acids. This CDR3 reads CASSGGASGRGYEQYV. The CDR3 bases are TGTGCCAGCAGTGGTGGGGCTAGCGGGAGAGGCTACGAGCAGTACGTC.

This rearrangement joins TRBV7-9 to TRBJ2-1, with 12 nucleotides matching TRBD2. The germline V gene encodes CDR1 SEHNR and CDR2 FQNEAQ (reference sequence). Germline trimming cut 4 bases from V and 7 bases from J; bases unmatched to any gene: 2. This CDR3 has 14 residues. The DNA of the CDR3 is TGTGCCAGCAGCTCTCTAGCGGGAGGGAATGAGCAGTTCTTC. Amino acid sequence: CASSSLAGGNEQFF.

This clone appeared a single time. The V gene is TRBV28, the J gene TRBJ1-1; 10 nucleotides agree with TRBD1. The CDR3 runs to 15 residues. Germline CDR1 MDHEN, CDR2 SYDVKM. V lost 7 bases to trimming and J lost 1 base; unmatched junction nucleotides: 6. The CDR3 loop reads CASIVGQGENTEAFF. CDR3 in DNA: TGTGCCAGCATTGTAGGACAGGGGGAGAACACTGAAGCTTTCTTT.

J is TRBJ2-1 and V is TRBV27; 7 nucleotides agree with TRBD2. The germline V gene has CDR1 MNHEY and CDR2 SMNVEV (reference sequence). This CDR3 region has 11 residues. With V trimmed by 10 bases and J by 10 bases, 7 bases remained unmatched. The CDR3 sequence: CATIGGGEQFF. The DNA of the CDR3 is TGTGCCACCATAGGCGGGGGAGAGCAGTTCTTC.

The chain combines TRBV5-1 with TRBJ2-3; TRBD2 agrees at 10 bases. The CDR3 is made up of 16 amino acids. The germline V gene has CDR1 SGHRS and CDR2 YFSETQ. V was clipped by 5 bases and J by 4 bases; unmatched bases: 10. The CDR3 here is CASRQRGGQFPDTQYF. The DNA for the CDR3 is TGCGCCAGCAGACAGCGGGGGGGACAGTTCCCAGATACGCAGTATTTT.

This chain links TRBV28 with TRBJ2-2; the D is unclear. The V gene lost 7 bases and the J gene lost 0 bases, with 3 bases spanning the gap. The CDR3 is 12 amino acids. CDR1 MDHEN and CDR2 SYDVKM come from the germline V gene. CDR3 sequence: CASTTNTGELFF. CDR3 coding DNA: TGTGCCAGCACAACGAACACCGGGGAGCTGTTTTTT. The variable domain in full, completed from reference TRBV28 and TRBJ2-2, reads DVKVTQSSRYLVKRTGEKVFLECVQDMDHENMFWYRQDPGLGLRLIYFSYDVKMKEKGDIPEGYSVSREKKERFSLILESASTNQTSMYLCASTTNTGELFFGEGSRLTVL.

The genes are TRBV5-1 and TRBJ1-1; D is unclear. Looked up from germline, CDR1 is SGHRS and CDR2 is YFSETQ. The CDR3 has 13 amino acids. V shed 0 bases and J shed 3 bases, with 6 bases lying between them. CDR3 protein: CASSLVRDTEAFF. CDR3 coding DNA: TGCGCCAGCAGCTTGGTGCGAGACACTGAAGCTTTCTTT.

The chain recombines TRBV18 with TRBJ2-7; 9 bases align to TRBD2. CDR1 and CDR2 (germline): KGHSH, LQKENI. V gave up 3 bases and J gave up 6 bases; unmatched junction bases: 6. This CDR3 is built from 14 residues. The CDR3: CASSPQTSGGEQYF. In DNA form, the CDR3 reads TGTGCCAGCTCACCCCAGACTAGCGGAGGCGAGCAGTACTTC. Full variable domain (missing parts from reference TRBV18 and TRBJ2-7): NAGVMQNPRHLVRRRGQEARLRCSPMKGHSHVYWYRQLPEEGLKFMVYLQKENIIDESGMPKERFSAEFPKEGPSILRIQQVVRGDSAAYFCASSPQTSGGEQYFGPGTRLTVT.

The chain uses TRBV3-1 (or the pseudogene TRBV3-2) and TRBJ2-2; TRBD2 aligns across 11 bases. The trim removed 1 base at V and 0 bases at J, leaving 4 bases unmatched. This CDR3 region has 18 residues. Germline V CDR1 and CDR2: LGHDT, YNNKEL (reference sequence). As DNA, the CDR3 is TGTGCCAGCAGCCAAGTTCTACTAGCGGGAGCGAACACCGGGGAGCTGTTTTTT. Protein product: CASSQVLLAGANTGELFF.

The chain joins TRBV3-1 (or the pseudogene TRBV3-2) to TRBJ1-2; D call uncertain. Germline V CDR1 and CDR2: LGHDT, YNNKEL (reference sequence). The CDR3 sequence is 18 residues long. Trimming left V 0 bases short and J 8 bases short, with 25 bases between. CDR3 DNA: TGTGCCAGCAGCCAAGACAGGCAGTCCCTCTTCGCTACTCGAGGCTACACCTTC. Its translation is CASSQDRQSLFATRGYTF.

The chain couples TRBV2 to TRBJ1-5; 7 bases match TRBD1. V dropped 6 bases and J dropped 0; count of bases not matched to a gene: 8. The CDR3 is made up of 16 amino acids. The V gene's germline CDR1 is SNHLY and CDR2 FYNNEI. CDR3 nucleotide sequence: TGTGCCAGCAGGGGGGGACAGCCCTATAGCAATCAGCCCCAGCATTTT. This encodes CASRGGQPYSNQPQHF.

V is TRBV20-1 and J is TRBJ1-6, with 8 nucleotides matching TRBD1. The CDR3 loop spans 18 amino acids. CDR1 and CDR2 from the germline V gene are DFQATT and SNEGSKA (reference sequence). Trimming took 3 bases from V and 8 from J; bases not matched to a gene: 18. CDR3 protein: CSASQYPPTTGGDSPLHF. CDR3 DNA: TGCAGTGCTAGTCAATATCCCCCAACAACAGGGGGGGATTCACCCCTCCACTTT.

This clone has just a few counts. The CDR3 nucleotides read TGTGCCAGCAGGAGGGGGGGAGGTACAGATACGCAGTATTTT. Amino acids: CASRRGGGTDTQYF. The genes are TRBV2 and TRBJ2-3; possibly TRBD2 for D (7 bases). The CDR3 runs 14 residues. Germline V gene sequence: CDR1 SNHLY, CDR2 FYNNEI. V was pared by 6 bases and J by 3 bases, with 13 bases between.

J is TRBJ2-7 and V is TRBV12-3 or TRBV12-4; perhaps TRBD2 as D (5 bases). This CDR3 has 13 residues. V gave up 4 bases and J gave up 7 bases, with 14 bases separating them. The CDR3 DNA reads as TGTGCCAGCAGTTCAACGGGGTCGGGAGAGCAGTACTTC. Translated: CASSSTGSGEQYF.

This clone was seen only once. The chain employs TRBV7-3 and TRBJ2-3; TRBD2 might be the D (6 bases). Germline V CDR1 and CDR2: SGHTA, FQGTGA. This CDR3 comprises 13 residues. V lost 9 bases and J 0 bases, leaving 10 bases between the germline ends. This chain's CDR3 is CASGSGSTDTQYF. CDR3 DNA: TGTGCCAGTGGAAGCGGGAGCACAGATACGCAGTATTTT.